A selection of T cell receptor beta chains follows, all from one sample in a study of T-cell reconstitution after alpha-beta-depleted transplantation in children. TCRdb re-called the PCR reads with MiXCR, one entry per CDR3 protein. Altogether about 110,000 distinct CDR3 sequences are present, 5.5% to 6.5% being singletons, with the ten largest covering approximately 25%. Material: PBMCs, mostly from graft donor cells, obtained 360 days after TCRalphabeta/CD19-depleted stem cell transplant. Receptor source: a male patient under 10 years old who had a stem cell transplant for acute lymphoblastic leukemia, so the T cells may come from the graft donor. CDR3s include the opening cysteine and the closing phenylalanine or tryptophan. The D gene is left open where the match is weak. Part of the rows lack a size; the others show once, few, many or a class for expanded clones.

TRBJ1-1 - TRBV18 - TGTGCCAGCTCACCACCCCCCGCCAAGGGACTGCGGGCTGAAGCTTTCTTT CASSPPPAKGLRAEAFF
TRBJ2-3 TRBD1 TRBV5-1 many TGCGCCAGCAGCTTCGGGGACAGGGAGGCCCCTTTCACAGATACGCAGTATTTT CASSFGDREAPFTDTQYF
TRBJ1-2 - TRBV28 many TGTGCCAGCAGTTTTCAGGACCCGGGGTATGGCTACACCTTC CASSFQDPGYGYTF
TRBJ2-6 TRBD1 TRBV27 few TGTGCCAGCAGGGACAGGGGCTTGACTGGGGCCAACGTCCTGACTTTC CASRDRGLTGANVLTF
TRBJ1-1 TRBD1 TRBV29-1 many TGCAGCGTCGCAAACAGGGGAGGCACTGAAGCTTTCTTT CSVANRGGTEAFF
TRBJ1-1 - TRBV5-5 few TGTGCCAGCAGCTCCTGGGGGGCATGGGCTTTCTTT CASSSWGAWAFF
TRBJ2-4 - TRBV27 - TGTGCCAGCAGCCCCCGCAGGGCCAAAAACATTCAGTACTTC CASSPRRAKNIQYF
TRBJ2-5 - TRBV7-2 many TGTGCCAGCAGCTTAAGACTGAAAGAGACCCAGTACTTC CASSLRLKETQYF
TRBJ2-2 TRBD2 TRBV7-3 - TGTGCCAGCGCGGGAACTAGCGGGACAGGGAACACCGGGGAGCTGTTTTTT CASAGTSGTGNTGELFF
TRBJ2-3 TRBD2 TRBV7-9 - TGTGCCAGCAGCTCACTAGCGGGACTCACAGATACGCAGTATTTT CASSSLAGLTDTQYF
TRBJ1-2 - TRBV3-1 - TGTACCTTCAGTTCCGGGACACCCTATGGCTACACCTTC CTFSSGTPYGYTF
TRBJ1-3 TRBD1 TRBV4-3 - TGCGCCAGCAGCCAAGAAGGACAGGCAGGAAACACCATATATTTT CASSQEGQAGNTIYF
TRBJ1-5 TRBD1 TRBV4-2 - TGTGCCAGCAGCCAAGAAAGGACAGGGGGCAGGAGGATGAGCAATCAGCCCCAGCATTTT CASSQERTGGRRMSNQPQHF
TRBJ2-1 - TRBV4-3 few TGCGCCAGCAGCCAAGCCCTAGGGGGAAATGAGCAGTTCTTC CASSQALGGNEQFF
TRBJ1-2 - TRBV7-2 many TGTGCCAGCAGCCCTAAGACCAATGGCTACACCTTC CASSPKTNGYTF
TRBJ2-7 - TRBV13 many TGTGCCAGCAGCTTGGGGCCCCCCTCCTACGAGCAGTACTTC CASSLGPPSYEQYF
TRBJ2-7 - TRBV5-1 many TGCGCCAGCAGCTTAGCCGGGACACGCTCCGTCGAGCAGTACTTC CASSLAGTRSVEQYF
TRBJ1-6 TRBD1 TRBV7-2 - TGTGCCAGCAGCTGGAGGACAGGGAAGAAGGGGCCCCTCCACTTT CASSWRTGKKGPLHF
TRBJ2-7 TRBD1 TRBV15 many TGTGCCACCAGCAGAGAGAAGGGACAGAACTACGAGCAGTACTTC CATSREKGQNYEQYF
TRBJ2-7 - TRBV9 few TGTGCCAGCAGCGGCGGTCCCTACGAGCAGTACTTC CASSGGPYEQYF
TRBJ2-1 TRBD2 TRBV29-1 many TGCAGCGTTGTTAGCGGGAGGACCTACAATGAGCAGTTCTTC CSVVSGRTYNEQFF
TRBJ2-3 - TRBV28 many TGTGCCAGCAGTTTATGGATGGGGGCAGATACGCAGTATTTT CASSLWMGADTQYF
TRBJ2-1 - TRBV6-2/TRBV6-3 many TGTGCCAGCACCGAACTCGCAGCCTCGGGTCTGTTCTTC CASTELAASGLFF
TRBJ2-5 TRBD2 TRBV2 - TGTGCCAGCAGTGAAGCGTTCACGGGGGGGACGGAGACCCAGTACTTC CASSEAFTGGTETQYF
TRBJ2-7 TRBD1 TRBV19 few TGTGCCAGTACCCCCGGGACAGGGGGCTACGAGCAGTACTTC CASTPGTGGYEQYF
TRBJ2-3 TRBD2 TRBV13 - TGTGCCAGCAGCTCACAAGGGTACTATGCGGGGGGCCCCCCGCAGTATTTT CASSSQGYYAGGPPQYF
TRBJ2-1 - TRBV7-6 many TGTGCCAGCAGCGTACTAGACGGGGAGCAGTTCTTC CASSVLDGEQFF
TRBJ2-5 TRBD2 TRBV2 - TGTGCCAGCAGTGAAGAGGCTAGCGGGAGTGGAGAGACCCAGTACTTC CASSEEASGSGETQYF
TRBJ2-6 - TRBV5-1 - TGCGCCAGCAGCTCCTGGACCCGCCGTGGGGCCAACGTCCTGACTTTC CASSSWTRRGANVLTF
TRBJ2-7 - TRBV6-1 few TGTGCCAGCAGTGTGAGGGGCTACGAGCAGTACTTC CASSVRGYEQYF
TRBJ2-1 - TRBV7-9 many TGTGCCAGCAGCCCAGGACTACCCAATGAGCAGTTCTTC CASSPGLPNEQFF
TRBJ2-7 TRBD2 TRBV7-9 many TGTGCCAGCACCAATTCGGCTAGCGGGTCCTACGAGCAGTACTTC CASTNSASGSYEQYF
TRBJ2-2 - TRBV5-1 many TGCGCCAGCAGCTTGGTTCAGGGAAGGAACACCGGGGAGCTGTTTTTT CASSLVQGRNTGELFF
TRBJ1-1 TRBD1 TRBV12-3/TRBV12-4 many TGTGCCAGCAGTGCTCGACAGGGAAAGTTTATGAACACTGAAGCTTTCTTT CASSARQGKFMNTEAFF
TRBJ2-3 - TRBV7-2 few TGTGCCAGCAGCTCAAGACCCAGGGCGGCAGATATGCAGTATTTT CASSSRPRAADMQYF
TRBJ2-1 TRBD2 TRBV4-1 many TGCGCCAGCAGCCAGTTCCCCGGGACTAGCGGAATTAATGAGCAGTTCTTC CASSQFPGTSGINEQFF
TRBJ1-5 TRBD1 TRBV27 - TGTGCCAGCAAAACAGGGGTGCAGCCCCAGCATTTT CASKTGVQPQHF
TRBJ2-7 - TRBV7-9 many TGTGCCAGCAGCTCGGGAAGCTCCTACGAGCAGTACTTC CASSSGSSYEQYF
TRBJ1-1 - TRBV5-1 many TGCGCCAGCAGCTTGTTTGCTCATTCAAGGAACACTGAAGCTTTCTTT CASSLFAHSRNTEAFF
TRBJ2-1 - TRBV15 many TGTGCCACCAGCCTCGGCGCTTTGAGCTCCTACAATGAGCAGTTCTTC CATSLGALSSYNEQFF
TRBJ2-2 TRBD2 TRBV9 many TGTGCCAGCAGGACTAGCGGGGATCCCACCGGGGAGCTGTTTTTT CASRTSGDPTGELFF
TRBJ2-2 - TRBV2 - TGTGCCACCCAGACCCGGGCCACCGGGGAGCTGTTTTTT CATQTRATGELFF
TRBJ2-1 - TRBV11-1 few TGTGCCAGCAGCTTCGAGGGGGACAATGAGCAGTTCTTC CASSFEGDNEQFF
TRBJ2-3 - TRBV5-4 - TGTGCCAGCAGCACCTCCTGGGCAGATACGCAGTATTTT CASSTSWADTQYF
TRBJ1-2 TRBD1 TRBV25-1 few TGTGCCAGCAGTGTAGGTAGGGGGCATGGCTACACCTTC CASSVGRGHGYTF
TRBJ2-7 - TRBV7-9 few TGTGCCAGCAGCGCTCGGGGAGCCCCCTACGAGCAGTACTTC CASSARGAPYEQYF
TRBJ2-5 - TRBV9 many TGTGCCAGCAGCCCCTGGACCCGGGGGGAGACCCAGTACTTC CASSPWTRGETQYF
TRBJ2-7 TRBD2 TRBV20-1 - TGCAGTGCTAGAGCCCGGGGACTAGCGGGATCTAACGAGCAGTACTTC CSARARGLAGSNEQYF
TRBJ2-2 - TRBV28 many TGTGCCAGCAGTGGAGGGGACGCGAACACCGGGGAGCTGTTTTTT CASSGGDANTGELFF
TRBJ2-1 - TRBV5-1 many TGCGCCAGCAGCTTGCGACTCCCCCTAGGGGATGAGCAGTTCTTC CASSLRLPLGDEQFF
TRBJ2-5 - TRBV6-2/TRBV6-3 many TGTGCCAGCAGTTATATAGGAGGAAAAGAGACCCAGTACTTC CASSYIGGKETQYF
TRBJ2-1 TRBD2 TRBV4-3 many TGCGCCAGCAGCCTTCGGACTAGCGGATACAATGAGCAGTTCTTC CASSLRTSGYNEQFF
TRBJ2-4 - TRBV28 - TGTGCCAGCAGTTTTTCAGACGGAGTTTTACAGTACTTC CASSFSDGVLQYF